The 5 T cell receptor beta chains below all came from one sample that was sequenced in a study of radiation and T cells in renal cell carcinoma. Described time point: blood 4 weeks post-SBRT, at nephrectomy. Treatment reported: 15 Gy SBRT to primary tumor, nephrectomy 4 weeks later. TCRdb keeps only in-frame clones here, not all; method: immunoSEQ multiplex PCR. The table lists around 180,000 clones, around 90% of them singletons, with about 10% in the top ten. The material was blood, obtained from a patient whose treatment included radiotherapy and nephrectomy. The receptors originated from a woman aged 50 to 65 with renal cell carcinoma.

V gene TRBV7-2 combines with J gene TRBJ2-5; maybe TRBD1 (5 bases). The ends were cut back, 0 bases at V and 9 bases at J, with 11 bases in the middle. CDR3 length equals 13 residues. Germline assignment: CDR1 SGHTA and CDR2 FQGNSA. The CDR3 nucleotides are TGTGCCAGCAGCTTAGCTCGACAGAACCCCCAGTACTTC. Residues: CASSLARQNPQYF.

For this clone: Distinct nucleotide sequences in the sample also encode this CDR3. The J gene is TRBJ2-3, the V gene TRBV5-1; D is uncertain. CDR1 and CDR2 (germline): SGHRS, YFSETQ. The CDR3 runs to 14 residues. The V end lost 0 bases, the J end lost 0 bases, and 5 bases lay between the germline ends. This chain's CDR3 is CASSLEGSTDTQYF. As DNA, the CDR3 is TGCGCCAGCAGCTTGGAGGGAAGCACAGATACGCAGTATTTT.

V is TRBV6-1 and J is TRBJ2-7; no clear D gene. Trimming left V 3 bases short and J 0 bases short, with 9 bases between. The CDR3 totals 14 residues. Germline loops: CDR1 MNHNS, CDR2 SASEGT. CDR3 DNA sequence: TGTGCCAGCAGTGAGGGGTGGACCTCCTACGAGCAGTACTTC. Amino acid sequence: CASSEGWTSYEQYF.

The chain combines TRBV19 with TRBJ2-7, with D perhaps TRBD1 (5 bases). The germline V gene has CDR1 LNHDA and CDR2 SQIVND (reference sequence). Trimming stripped 5 bases from V and 0 bases from J, with 8 bases between. There are 13 residues in the CDR3. The CDR3 spells CASSFQGSYEQYF. The CDR3 coding sequence is TGTGCCAGTAGTTTCCAGGGCTCCTACGAGCAGTACTTC.

This chain connects TRBV9 to TRBJ2-7; D assignment may be TRBD1 or TRBD2 (5 bases each). CDR1 and CDR2 from the germline V gene are SGDLS and YYNGEE. The CDR3 is 14 residues long. V lost 3 bases, J lost 5 bases, and 15 bases lay in between. The CDR3 DNA sequence: TGTGCCAGCAGCGAGAGTGGGGGATTCGACGAGCAGTACTTC. This encodes CASSESGGFDEQYF.